Following are 9 T cell receptor beta chains from one sample sequenced in a study of identical twins. TCRdb reanalysed the 5' RACE reads using MiXCR and keeps one entry per CDR3 protein. Found here are around 1.7 million distinct CDR3 sequences, about 30% of them singletons; the top ten hold about 0.3%. The sample comprised cord blood. The receptors were sampled from a newborn girl in good health.

This rearrangement joins TRBV11-1 to TRBJ2-2; 12 bases agree with TRBD2. CDR3 length: 17 amino acids. Germline V CDR1 and CDR2: SGHAT, FQDESV (reference sequence). The J segment lost 5 bases and the V segment lost 1 base, leaving 5 bases of the junction unmatched. The CDR3: CASSLGSGLAGTGELFF. Here the CDR3 DNA reads TGTGCCAGCAGCTTAGGTTCCGGACTAGCGGGAACCGGGGAGCTGTTTTTT.

This sequence joins TRBV7-9 and TRBJ2-4, with no clear D. This CDR3 spans 17 amino acids. V gave up 1 base and J gave up 0 bases, with 13 bases separating them. The germline CDR1 and CDR2 sequences are SEHNR and FQNEAQ (reference sequence). The CDR3 DNA follows: TGTGCCAGCAGCTTAGATAAAGGCACCCTAGCCAAAAACATTCAGTACTTC. As protein: CASSLDKGTLAKNIQYF.

The rearrangement joins TRBV20-1 to TRBJ2-5; D might be TRBD2 (6 bases). The DNA matches TRBJ2-7 better at its end, which makes the J call doubtful. Germline-derived CDR1 and CDR2 are DFQATT and SNEGSKA (reference sequence). CDR3 length: 15 residues. The CDR3 DNA sequence: TGCAGTGCTAACAGCAAGCTGGGACTTGGAGACGAGCAGTACTTC. It specifies CSANSKLGLGDEQYF.

The chain links TRBV20-1 to TRBJ2-3, with TRBD2 matching over 9 bases. Unmatched junction bases numbered 5, after V lost 3 bases and J lost 4 bases. CDR1 and CDR2 (germline): DFQATT, SNEGSKA (reference sequence). The CDR3 runs to 14 residues. Here the CDR3 reads CSASWREGSDTQYF. CDR3 DNA: TGCAGTGCTAGTTGGCGGGAGGGGTCAGATACGCAGTATTTT.

This clonotype has only a few counts. The chain joins TRBV29-1 to TRBJ1-3, with 9 bases fitting TRBD1. The CDR3 runs 14 residues. CDR1 and CDR2 from the germline V gene are SQVTM and ANQGSEA. Germline trimming cut 7 bases from V and 2 bases from J; bases unmatched to any gene: 6. The chain's CDR3 is CSAQQGATGNTIYF. CDR3 DNA sequence: TGCAGCGCGCAACAGGGGGCTACTGGAAACACCATATATTTT.

CDR3 in DNA: TGTGCCAGCAGTTTATACGGACAGGGGACTCCCTATGAAAAACTGTTTTTT. It specifies CASSLYGQGTPYEKLFF. This chain connects TRBV27 to TRBJ1-4; the match to TRBD1 covers 9 bases. The CDR3 has 17 amino acids. Trimming at V came to 1 base and at J to 6 bases, leaving 9 bases not matched to a gene. Germline-derived CDR1 and CDR2 are MNHEY and SMNVEV (reference sequence). The whole variable domain, filled in from reference TRBV27 and TRBJ1-4, reads EAQVTQNPRYLITVTGKKLTVTCSQNMNHEYMSWYRQDPGLGLRQIYYSMNVEVTDKGDVPEGYKVSRKEKRNFPLILESPSPNQTSLYFCASSLYGQGTPYEKLFFGSGTQLSVL.

To note about this clonotype: The CDR3 ends on some other residue instead of the conserved phenylalanine or tryptophan, so this is likely a read error. The gene calls are TRBV3-1 and TRBJ2-1; unclear D gene. Germline CDR1 reads LGHDT; CDR2 reads YNNKEL (reference sequence). This CDR3 contains 11 residues. V lost 3 bases and J 6 bases, leaving 3 bases between the germline ends. CDR3 DNA sequence: TGTGCCAGCAGCCAGATCAATGAGCAGTTCGTC. Translated: CASSQINEQFV.

A note on this clonotype: The junction differs from germline at one of its ends, possibly a read error. CDR3 sequence reads: CASSFERGTYNEHFF. Written as DNA, the CDR3 is TGTGCCAGCAGTTTTGAGAGGGGAACCTACAATGAGCATTTCTTC. This chain uses TRBV27 with TRBJ2-1; D is tentatively TRBD1 or TRBD2 (5 bases each). The CDR3 consists of 15 residues. Germline CDR1 MNHEY, CDR2 SMNVEV (reference sequence).

In this sample, this clonotype turned up a few times. The V gene is TRBV20-1, the J gene TRBJ2-6; 7 bases agree with TRBD2. CDR1 and CDR2 (germline): DFQATT, SNEGSKA (reference sequence). This CDR3 is 15 amino acids long. The junction had 1 base not matched to a gene; V was cut back by 0 bases and J by 2 bases. CDR3: CSARDGGAGANVLTF. CDR3 bases: TGCAGTGCTAGAGATGGGGGGGCTGGGGCCAACGTCCTGACTTTC.